This record concerns one T cell receptor (beta chain) sequence. This sample was taken from a study of blood T cell repertoires in COVID-19. Whole-study context: The samples span acute and convalescent COVID-19 from the United States, Italy and Spain. The cDNA or gDNA used as material had been derived from T cells, B-cell-depleted T cells, or PBMCs.

Study processing details: Scientists estimated how many nucleated cells there were by amplifying reference gene primers. TCRdb keeps only in-frame clones here, not all; method: immunoSEQ multiplex PCR. Clonal size and the V and J genes are those of that table, whereas D and trimming came from the DNA. The table includes about 60,000 clones, around 80% detected once. Patients in Seattle were enrolled during active infection, then followed longitudinally. With 5 bases removed from V and 3 bases from J, the gap between germline ends came to 11 bases. From germline, CDR1 is MNHEY and CDR2 SMNVEV (reference sequence). The CDR3 is 13 residues long.

The TCR sequence derives from a man aged 30 to 45 with COVID-19, enrolled during active disease. What was sequenced was peripheral blood. The chain couples TRBV27 to TRBJ2-7, with D tentatively TRBD1 (6 bases). CDR3 region: CASSPGQSYEQYF. CDR3 DNA: TGTGCCAGCAGTCCCGGACAGAGCTACGAGCAGTACTTC.